This TCR beta chain was sequenced in a study of T cell responses to AZD1222 COVID-19 vaccine. Across the study: Second-dose timings of about 4 or about 12 weeks were pooled.

Profiled with immunoSEQ multiplex PCR; TCRdb holds only in-frame clones, not every one. This sample yields about 93,000 clones, of which approximately 86% are seen a single time; about 7.5% belongs to the top ten. V lost 1 base and J 0 bases, leaving 8 bases between the germline ends. CDR1 and CDR2 from the germline V gene are SGHVS and FNYEAQ. CDR3 length: 15 amino acids. This specimen consisted of peripheral blood, obtained on day 0 of AZD1222 vaccination. The rearrangement links TRBV7-6 to TRBJ2-3, with D perhaps matching TRBD2 (6 bases). This receptor was identified in an adult in good health. In DNA form, the CDR3 reads TGTGCCAGCAGCTTAGGCGGGGCTAGCACAGATACGCAGTATTTT. Translated, it gives CASSLGGASTDTQYF.